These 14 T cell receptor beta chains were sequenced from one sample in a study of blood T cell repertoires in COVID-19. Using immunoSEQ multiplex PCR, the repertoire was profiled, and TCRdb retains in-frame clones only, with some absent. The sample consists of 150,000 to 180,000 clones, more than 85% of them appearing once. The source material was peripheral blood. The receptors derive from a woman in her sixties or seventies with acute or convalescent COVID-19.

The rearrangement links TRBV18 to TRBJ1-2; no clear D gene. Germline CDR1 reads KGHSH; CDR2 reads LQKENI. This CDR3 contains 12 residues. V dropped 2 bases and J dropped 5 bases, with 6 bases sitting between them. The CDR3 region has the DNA TGTGCCAGCTCACCATCCTATTATGGCTACACCTTC. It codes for CASSPSYYGYTF.

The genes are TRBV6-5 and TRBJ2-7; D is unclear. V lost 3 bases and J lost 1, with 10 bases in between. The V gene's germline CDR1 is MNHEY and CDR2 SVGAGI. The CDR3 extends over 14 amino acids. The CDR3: CASSYDTSSYEQYF. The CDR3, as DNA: TGTGCCAGCAGTTATGACACTTCATCCTACGAGCAGTACTTC.

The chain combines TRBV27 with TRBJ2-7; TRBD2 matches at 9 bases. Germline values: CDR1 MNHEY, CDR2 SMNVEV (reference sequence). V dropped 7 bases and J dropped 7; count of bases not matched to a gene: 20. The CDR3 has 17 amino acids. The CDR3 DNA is TGTGCCAGCACCCGGCTCGCACTAGCGGGTTCCCCGGAAGAGCAGTACGTC. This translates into CASTRLALAGSPEEQYV.

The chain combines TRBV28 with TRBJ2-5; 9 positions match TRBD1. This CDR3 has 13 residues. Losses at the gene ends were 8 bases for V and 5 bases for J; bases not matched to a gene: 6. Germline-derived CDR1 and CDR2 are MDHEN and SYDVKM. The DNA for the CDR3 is TGTGCCAGCCAACAGGGGGCGAGGGAGACCCAGTACTTC. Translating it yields CASQQGARETQYF.

The CDR3 region is CASDLAGNTGELFF. CDR3 coding DNA: TGTGCCAGTGACCTGGCAGGCAACACCGGGGAGCTGTTTTTT. V gene TRBV5-6 combines with J gene TRBJ2-2; no firm D call. V lost 8 bases and J lost 2, with 13 bases in between. The CDR3 loop spans 14 amino acids. The germline CDR1 and CDR2 sequences are SGHDT and YYEEEE. Variable domain in full (rest from reference TRBV5-6 and TRBJ2-2): DAGVTQSPTHLIKTRGQQVTLRCSPKSGHDTVSWYQQALGQGPQFIFQYYEEEERQRGNFPDRFSGHQFPNYSSELNVNALLLGDSALYLCASDLAGNTGELFFGEGSRLTVL.

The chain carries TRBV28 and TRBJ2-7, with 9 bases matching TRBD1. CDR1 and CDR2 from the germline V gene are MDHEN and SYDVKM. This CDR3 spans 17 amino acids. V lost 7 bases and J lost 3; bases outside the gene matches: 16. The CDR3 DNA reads TGTGCCAGCACGGGCTCGGGAACAGGGGGCGAATACTACGAGCAGTACGTC. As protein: CASTGSGTGGEYYEQYV.

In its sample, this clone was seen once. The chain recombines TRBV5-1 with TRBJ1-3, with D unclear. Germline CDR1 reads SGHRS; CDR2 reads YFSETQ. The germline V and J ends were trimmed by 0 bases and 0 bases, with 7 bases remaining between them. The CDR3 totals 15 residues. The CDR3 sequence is CASSLDGVSGNTIYF. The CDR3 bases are TGCGCCAGCAGCTTGGACGGGGTCTCTGGAAACACCATATATTTT.

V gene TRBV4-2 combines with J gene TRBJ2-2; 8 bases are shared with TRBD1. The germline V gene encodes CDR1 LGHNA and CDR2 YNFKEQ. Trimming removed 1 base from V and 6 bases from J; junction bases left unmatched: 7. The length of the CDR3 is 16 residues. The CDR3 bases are TGTGCCAGCAGCCAAGTACATCAGGGGGCTTCCGGGGAGCTGTTTTTT. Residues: CASSQVHQGASGELFF.

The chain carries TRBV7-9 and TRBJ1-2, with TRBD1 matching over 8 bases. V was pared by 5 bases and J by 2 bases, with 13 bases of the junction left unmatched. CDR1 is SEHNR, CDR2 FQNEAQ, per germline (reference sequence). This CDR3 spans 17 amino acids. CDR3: CASSLDRGGRLNYGYTF. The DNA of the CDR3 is TGTGCCAGCAGCCTAGACAGGGGAGGAAGGTTAAACTATGGCTACACCTTC.

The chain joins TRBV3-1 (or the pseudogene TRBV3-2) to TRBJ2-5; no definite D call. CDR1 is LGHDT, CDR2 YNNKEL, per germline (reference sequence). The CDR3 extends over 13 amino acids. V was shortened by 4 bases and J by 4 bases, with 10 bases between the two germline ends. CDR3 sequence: CASSPHGSETQYF. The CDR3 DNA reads TGTGCCAGCAGCCCCCACGGTTCAGAGACCCAGTACTTC.

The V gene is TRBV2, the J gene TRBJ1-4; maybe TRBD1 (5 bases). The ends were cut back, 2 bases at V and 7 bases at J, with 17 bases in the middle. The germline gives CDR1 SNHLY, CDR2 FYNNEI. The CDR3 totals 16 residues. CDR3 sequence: CASSERGRGFGEKLFF. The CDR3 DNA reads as TGTGCCAGCAGTGAACGTGGGCGGGGGTTCGGTGAAAAACTGTTTTTT. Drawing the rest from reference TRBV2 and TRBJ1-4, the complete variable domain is EPEVTQTPSHQVTQMGQEVILRCVPISNHLYFYWYRQILGQKVEFLVSFYNNEISEKSEIFDDQFSVERPDGSNFTLKIRSTKLEDSAMYFCASSERGRGFGEKLFFGSGTQLSVL.

Written as DNA, the CDR3 is TGTGCCCTCGATGGCTTAAACACTGAAGCTTTCTTT. Residues: CALDGLNTEAFF. This rearrangement joins TRBV30 to TRBJ1-1; D is unresolved. Germline-derived CDR1 and CDR2 are GTSNPN and SVGIG (reference sequence). Trimming stripped 8 bases from V and 2 bases from J, with 12 bases between. The CDR3 consists of 12 residues.

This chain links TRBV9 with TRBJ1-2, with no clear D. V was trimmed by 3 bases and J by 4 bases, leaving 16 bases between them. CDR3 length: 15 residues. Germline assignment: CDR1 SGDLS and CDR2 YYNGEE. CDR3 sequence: CASSGELGGSYGYTF. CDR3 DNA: TGTGCCAGCAGCGGGGAATTAGGTGGGAGCTATGGCTACACCTTC.

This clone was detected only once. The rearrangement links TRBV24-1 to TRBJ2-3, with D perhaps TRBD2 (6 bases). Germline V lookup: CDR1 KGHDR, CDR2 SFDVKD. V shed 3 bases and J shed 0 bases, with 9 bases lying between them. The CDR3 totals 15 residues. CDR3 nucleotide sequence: TGTGCCACCAGTGATGCCGGGACTAGCACAGATACGCAGTATTTT. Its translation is CATSDAGTSTDTQYF.